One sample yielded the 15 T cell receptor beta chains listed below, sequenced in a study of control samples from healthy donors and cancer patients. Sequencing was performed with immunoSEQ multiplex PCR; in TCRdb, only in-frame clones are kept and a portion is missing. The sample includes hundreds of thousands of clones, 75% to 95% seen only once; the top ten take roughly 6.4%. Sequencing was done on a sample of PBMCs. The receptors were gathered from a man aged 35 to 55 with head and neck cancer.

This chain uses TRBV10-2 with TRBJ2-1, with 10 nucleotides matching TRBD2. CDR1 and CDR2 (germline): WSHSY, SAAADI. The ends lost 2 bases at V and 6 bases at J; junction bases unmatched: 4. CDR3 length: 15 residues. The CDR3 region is CASSELGLAANEQFF. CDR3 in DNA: TGCGCCAGCAGTGAGCTCGGACTAGCGGCCAATGAGCAGTTCTTC.

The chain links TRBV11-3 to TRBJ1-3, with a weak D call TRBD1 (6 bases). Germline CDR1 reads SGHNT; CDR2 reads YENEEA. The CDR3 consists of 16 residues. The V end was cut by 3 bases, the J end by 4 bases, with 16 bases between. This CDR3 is CASSFGTGAGGNTIYF. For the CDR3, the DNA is TGTGCCAGCAGCTTTGGTACGGGGGCAGGAGGAAACACCATATATTTT.

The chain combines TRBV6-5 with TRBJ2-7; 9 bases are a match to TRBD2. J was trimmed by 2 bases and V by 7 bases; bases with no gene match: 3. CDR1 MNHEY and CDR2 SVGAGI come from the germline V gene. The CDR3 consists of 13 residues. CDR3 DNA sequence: TGTGCCAGCAAGGCTAGCGGGACCTACGAGCAGTACTTC. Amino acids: CASKASGTYEQYF.

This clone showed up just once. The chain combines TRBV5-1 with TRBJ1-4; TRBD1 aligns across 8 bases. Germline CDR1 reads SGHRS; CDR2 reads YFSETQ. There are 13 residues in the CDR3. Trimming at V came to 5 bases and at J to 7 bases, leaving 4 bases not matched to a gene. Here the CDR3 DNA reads TGCGCCAGCAGGCGTGGACAGGGTGAAAAACTGTTTTTT. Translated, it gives CASRRGQGEKLFF.

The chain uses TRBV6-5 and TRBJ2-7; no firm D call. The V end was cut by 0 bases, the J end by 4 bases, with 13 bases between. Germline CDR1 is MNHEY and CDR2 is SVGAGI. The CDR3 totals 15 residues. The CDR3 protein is CASSYSGTMEYEQYF. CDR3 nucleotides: TGTGCCAGCAGTTACTCCGGAACTATGGAGTACGAGCAGTACTTC.

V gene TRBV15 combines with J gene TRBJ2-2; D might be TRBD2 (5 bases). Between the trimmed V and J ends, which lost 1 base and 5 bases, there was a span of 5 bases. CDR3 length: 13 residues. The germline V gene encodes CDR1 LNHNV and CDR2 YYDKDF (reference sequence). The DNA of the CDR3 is TGTGCCACCAGCAGAGCGGGGACCGGGGAGCTGTTTTTT. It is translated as CATSRAGTGELFF.

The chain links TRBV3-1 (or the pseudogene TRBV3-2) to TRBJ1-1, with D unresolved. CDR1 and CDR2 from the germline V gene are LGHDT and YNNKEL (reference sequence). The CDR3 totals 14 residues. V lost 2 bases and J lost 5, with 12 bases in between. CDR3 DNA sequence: TGTGCCAGCAGCCAAAAATCTCGGTGGACTGAAGCTTTCTTT. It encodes CASSQKSRWTEAFF.

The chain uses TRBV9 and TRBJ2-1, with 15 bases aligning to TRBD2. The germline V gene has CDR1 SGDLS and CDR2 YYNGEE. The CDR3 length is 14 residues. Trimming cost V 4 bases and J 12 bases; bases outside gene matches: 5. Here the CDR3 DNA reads TGTGCCAGCAGCTCTGGACTAGCGGGAGGGGGGCAGTTCTTC. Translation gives CASSSGLAGGGQFF.

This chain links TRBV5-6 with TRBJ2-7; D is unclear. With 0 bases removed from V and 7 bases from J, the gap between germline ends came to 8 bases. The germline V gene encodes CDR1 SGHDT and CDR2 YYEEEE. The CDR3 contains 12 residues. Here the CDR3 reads CASSLVGREQYF. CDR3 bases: TGTGCCAGCAGCTTGGTAGGGCGAGAGCAGTACTTC.

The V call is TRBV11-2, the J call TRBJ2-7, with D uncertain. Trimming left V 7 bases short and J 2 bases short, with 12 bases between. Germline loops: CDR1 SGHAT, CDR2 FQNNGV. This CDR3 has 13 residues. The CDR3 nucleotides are TGTGCCAGCAACCTAGGCCCCCCCTACGAGCAGTACTTC. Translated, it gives CASNLGPPYEQYF. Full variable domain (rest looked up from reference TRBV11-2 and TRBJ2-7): EAGVAQSPRYKIIEKRQSVAFWCNPISGHATLYWYQQILGQGPKLLIQFQNNGVVDDSQLPKDRFSAERLKGVDSTLKIQPAKLEDSAVYLCASNLGPPYEQYFGPGTRLTVT.

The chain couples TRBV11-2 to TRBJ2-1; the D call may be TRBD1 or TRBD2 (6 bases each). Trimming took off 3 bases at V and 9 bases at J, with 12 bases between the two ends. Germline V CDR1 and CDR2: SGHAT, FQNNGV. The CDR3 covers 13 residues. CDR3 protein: CASSLGGHGEQFF. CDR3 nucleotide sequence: TGTGCCAGCAGCTTGGGGGGACATGGTGAGCAGTTCTTC.

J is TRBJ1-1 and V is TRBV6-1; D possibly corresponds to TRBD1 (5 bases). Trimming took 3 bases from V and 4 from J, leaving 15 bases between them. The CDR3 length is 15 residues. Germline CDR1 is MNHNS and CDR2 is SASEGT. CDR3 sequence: CASSESWGGLTEAFF. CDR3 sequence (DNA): TGTGCCAGCAGTGAGAGTTGGGGGGGACTCACTGAAGCTTTCTTT.

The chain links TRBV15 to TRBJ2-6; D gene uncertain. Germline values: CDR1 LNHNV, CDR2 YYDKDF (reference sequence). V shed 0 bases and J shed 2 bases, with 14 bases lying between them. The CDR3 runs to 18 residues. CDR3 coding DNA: TGTGCCACCAGCAGAGATTCTTTTAGTACAACTGGGGCCAACGTCCTGACTTTC. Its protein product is CATSRDSFSTTGANVLTF.

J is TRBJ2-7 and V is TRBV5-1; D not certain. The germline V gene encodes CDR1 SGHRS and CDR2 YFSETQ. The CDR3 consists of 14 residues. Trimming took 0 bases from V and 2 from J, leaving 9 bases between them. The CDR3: CASSLALVPYEQYF. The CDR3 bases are TGCGCCAGCAGCTTGGCCCTAGTCCCCTACGAGCAGTACTTC.

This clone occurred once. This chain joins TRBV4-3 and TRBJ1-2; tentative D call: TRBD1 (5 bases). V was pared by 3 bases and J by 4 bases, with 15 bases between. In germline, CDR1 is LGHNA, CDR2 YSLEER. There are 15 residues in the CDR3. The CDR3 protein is CASSHEEGTGYGYTF. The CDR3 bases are TGCGCCAGCAGCCATGAAGAGGGGACGGGCTATGGCTACACCTTC.